These 30 T cell receptor beta chains came from one sample sequenced in a study of cytomegalovirus exposure and HLA in healthy donors. Vbeta (60) and Jbeta (13) primers were used in the PCR. Assay: immunoSEQ multiplex PCR; the TCRdb copy retains only in-frame clones and omits some. Of some 180,000 clones listed, under 9.5% were seen once; the top ten hold approximately 1.3%. Sequencing input: PBMCs. The receptors come from a woman between 25 and 40 years old in good health and CMV-seropositive.

This clone was seen more than once but under ten times. This chain joins TRBV9 and TRBJ2-3, with D maybe TRBD2 (5 bases). Trimming shortened V by 2 bases and J by 4 bases, and 8 bases separated the two germline ends. The germline V gene has CDR1 SGDLS and CDR2 YYNGEE. The CDR3 runs 13 residues. The CDR3 region has the DNA TGTGCCAGCAGCGTCCCGGGATCAGATACGCAGTATTTT. Translating it yields CASSVPGSDTQYF.

This clone has just a few counts. The chain couples TRBV5-1 to TRBJ2-2; unclear D gene. Germline V lookup: CDR1 SGHRS, CDR2 YFSETQ. The CDR3 contains 15 residues. Trimming took off 0 bases at V and 0 bases at J, with 6 bases between the two ends. The CDR3 loop is CASSLVTANTGELFF. DNA for the CDR3: TGCGCCAGCAGCTTGGTAACGGCGAACACCGGGGAGCTGTTTTTT.

The chain links TRBV5-1 to TRBJ1-5, with D possibly being TRBD1 (6 bases). The germline V gene encodes CDR1 SGHRS and CDR2 YFSETQ. The CDR3 runs to 15 residues. V was shortened by 4 bases and J by 7 bases, with 18 bases between the two germline ends. CDR3 amino acids: CASSPDGGYGQPQHF. CDR3 sequence (DNA): TGCGCCAGCAGCCCCGATGGGGGCTATGGGCAGCCCCAGCATTTT.

This clone has a handful of counts. The V call is TRBV7-8, the J call TRBJ2-7; possible D gene TRBD1, 5 bases. In germline, CDR1 is SGHVS, CDR2 FQNEAQ. The V and J ends lost 4 bases and 0 bases respectively, with 13 bases between them. The CDR3 consists of 15 residues. CDR3 sequence: CASSSRTRSSYEQYF. CDR3 DNA: TGTGCCAGCAGCTCCCGGACAAGGAGCTCCTACGAGCAGTACTTC. Complete variable domain (other parts from reference TRBV7-8 and TRBJ2-7): GAGVSQSPRYKVAKRGQDVALRCDPISGHVSLFWYQQALGQGPEFLTYFQNEAQLDKSGLPSDRFFAERPEGSVSTLKIQRTQQEDSAVYLCASSSRTRSSYEQYFGPGTRLTVT.

The chain employs TRBV5-1 and TRBJ2-7; 11 nucleotides line up with TRBD2. Germline V gives CDR1 SGHRS, CDR2 YFSETQ. The CDR3 loop spans 14 amino acids. J lost 4 bases, V lost 3 bases, and 3 bases had no gene match. The DNA for the CDR3 is TGCGCCAGCAGCTATACTAGCGGGAGTTACGAGCAGTACTTC. Translating it yields CASSYTSGSYEQYF.

The rearrangement joins TRBV6-1 to TRBJ2-7, with D possibly being TRBD2 (5 bases). The V and J ends lost 1 base and 4 bases respectively, with 8 bases between them. Germline CDR1 MNHNS, CDR2 SASEGT. CDR3 size: 13 residues. CDR3 loop: CASSEEWTYEQYF. CDR3 DNA sequence: TGTGCCAGCAGTGAAGAATGGACTTACGAGCAGTACTTC.

A word on this clone: Compared with germline, one end of the junction differs, possibly owing to a read error. The gene calls are TRBV30 and TRBJ1-5, with a tentative D call TRBD1 (5 bases). Germline V gene data show CDR1 as GTSNPN and CDR2 as SVGIG (reference sequence). The CDR3 spans 13 residues. The CDR3 sequence: CARSVQGDQPQNF. The DNA for the CDR3 is TGTGCCCGGAGTGTACAAGGGGATCAGCCCCAGAATTTT. Full variable domain (rest looked up from reference TRBV30 and TRBJ1-5): SQTIHQWPATLVQPVGSPLSLECTVEGTSNPNLYWYRQAAGRGLQLLFYSVGIGQISSEVPQNLSASRPQDRQFILSSKKLLLSDSGFYLCARSVQGDQPQNFGDGTRLSIL.

This clone appeared a few times. The chain recombines TRBV7-8 with TRBJ2-3, with a weak D call TRBD1 (6 bases). The CDR3 has 14 amino acids. The germline CDR1 and CDR2 sequences are SGHVS and FQNEAQ. V was cut by 4 bases and J by 4 bases, with 12 bases left in between. CDR3 region: CASSSQGRADTQYF. CDR3 sequence (DNA): TGTGCCAGCAGCTCACAGGGAAGGGCAGATACGCAGTATTTT.

This clone occurred a few times. This chain joins TRBV7-9 and TRBJ2-3; 8 nucleotides agree with TRBD2. The CDR3 runs 15 residues. V shed 2 bases and J 4 bases; nucleotides not matched to a gene: 5. CDR1 and CDR2 (germline): SEHNR, FQNEAQ (reference sequence). The CDR3 DNA follows: TGTGCCAGCAGCTTAAGGCGGGAGGATGCAGATACGCAGTATTTT. Translation: CASSLRREDADTQYF. Supplemented by reference TRBV7-9 and TRBJ2-3, the full variable domain reads DTGVSQNPRHKITKRGQNVTFRCDPISEHNRLYWYRQTLGQGPEFLTYFQNEAQLEKSRLLSDRFSAERPKGSFSTLEIQRTEQGDSAMYLCASSLRREDADTQYFGPGTRLTVL.

V and J are TRBV5-6 and TRBJ2-5, with D uncertain. Deletions cut 4 bases from V and 4 bases from J, with 5 bases between. Germline CDR1 SGHDT, CDR2 YYEEEE. The CDR3 consists of 11 residues. CDR3 region: CASSVRETQYF. CDR3 nucleotides: TGTGCCAGCAGCGTCCGAGAGACCCAGTACTTC.

The chain couples TRBV5-1 to TRBJ1-5; 7 bases fit TRBD1. Germline assignment: CDR1 SGHRS and CDR2 YFSETQ. The CDR3 runs 15 residues. J gave up 6 bases and V 1 base, and 7 bases lay outside the gene matches. The CDR3 DNA follows: TGCGCCAGCAGCTTGCCCGACAGGGCGGCTCAGCCCCAGCATTTT. Translation gives CASSLPDRAAQPQHF.

The table lists this clone with a few counts. The chain combines TRBV19 with TRBJ1-4; D possibly corresponds to TRBD1 (6 bases). This CDR3 contains 14 residues. The V end lost 7 bases, the J end lost 7 bases, and 16 bases lay between the germline ends. Germline values: CDR1 LNHDA, CDR2 SQIVND (reference sequence). The CDR3 region is CASKRGGYFEKLFF. As DNA, the CDR3 is TGTGCCAGTAAGAGGGGGGGTTATTTTGAAAAACTGTTTTTT.

The gene calls are TRBV10-3 and TRBJ2-1; 10 nucleotides match TRBD2. Germline values: CDR1 ENHRY, CDR2 SYGVKD. After removal of 3 bases from V and 4 bases from J, the junction contained 3 bases not matched to a gene. This CDR3 contains 15 residues. This CDR3 reads CAISEDSGGYNEQFF. The CDR3 DNA sequence: TGTGCCATCAGTGAAGATAGCGGGGGGTACAATGAGCAGTTCTTC.

The chain recombines TRBV7-3 with TRBJ2-1; perhaps TRBD2 as D (6 bases). This CDR3 is 14 amino acids long. Germline V CDR1 and CDR2: SGHTA, FQGTGA. V dropped 5 bases and J dropped 9 bases, with 17 bases sitting between them. The CDR3, as DNA: TGTGCCAGCAGCCCCCTAGGACGGAGGGTTGAGCAGTTCTTC. Protein sequence: CASSPLGRRVEQFF.

This clone was counted only a few times. The J gene is TRBJ2-2, the V gene TRBV10-1; 13 bases are shared with TRBD2. The CDR3 is 16 amino acids. The germline V gene has CDR1 WNHNN and CDR2 SYGVQD (reference sequence). Unmatched junction bases numbered 2, after V lost 2 bases and J lost 5 bases. CDR3 loop: CASSERLAGGTGELFF. The CDR3 DNA is TGCGCCAGCAGTGAGAGACTAGCGGGAGGTACCGGGGAGCTGTTTTTT.

There are a few counts of this clone. The DNA of the CDR3 is TGTGCCAGCAGCTTAGTAACCGGGACAGGGATAGGCTACACCTTC. Translated: CASSLVTGTGIGYTF. This chain joins TRBV7-9 and TRBJ1-2, with TRBD1 matching 9 bases. V shed 1 base, J shed 8 bases, and the junction held 8 bases outside the gene matches. Germline CDR1 reads SEHNR; CDR2 reads FQNEAQ (reference sequence). CDR3 length: 15 residues.

The J gene is TRBJ2-5, the V gene TRBV7-7; 8 nucleotides line up with TRBD2. Per germline, CDR1 SSHAT and CDR2 FNYEAQ (reference sequence). This CDR3 has 12 residues. Trimming cost V 5 bases and J 5 bases; bases outside gene matches: 1. The CDR3 DNA reads as TGTGCCAGCAGCCGCGGGGGGGAGACCCAGTACTTC. This sequence encodes CASSRGGETQYF. Drawing the rest from reference TRBV7-7 and TRBJ2-5, the complete variable domain is GAGVSQSPRYKVTKRGQDVTLRCDPISSHATLYWYQQALGQGPEFLTYFNYEAQPDKSGLPSDRFSAERPEGSISTLTIQRTEQRDSAMYRCASSRGGETQYFGPGTRLLVL.

This clone was counted between two and nine times. V and J are TRBV12-2 and TRBJ2-7; the table assigns TRBD1, which was not confirmed against the DNA. TRBV12-2 is noted as a pseudogene. The length of the CDR3 is 14 residues. The CDR3 region is CASRTRQGAYEQYF. As DNA, the CDR3 is TGTGCAAGTCGCACAAGACAGGGGGCCTACGAGCAGTACTTC.

The chain recombines TRBV5-4 with TRBJ2-5; 8 bases align to TRBD2. CDR3 length equals 15 residues. Germline lookup yields CDR1 SGHNT and CDR2 YYREEE (reference sequence). Trimming took 1 base from V and 5 from J; bases not matched to a gene: 7. Written as DNA, the CDR3 is TGTGCCAGCAGCTTGAGTTTGCGGGAGGAGGAGACCCAGTACTTC. This gives the protein CASSLSLREEETQYF.

This chain links TRBV9 with TRBJ2-1, with 7 bases lining up with TRBD1. The length of the CDR3 is 16 residues. From germline, CDR1 is SGDLS and CDR2 YYNGEE. V trimming: 0 bases; J trimming: 9 bases; junction bases outside the gene matches: 12. CDR3 region: CASSVAGCQQGCEQFF. The DNA for the CDR3 is TGTGCCAGCAGCGTAGCGGGCTGTCAACAGGGGTGTGAGCAGTTCTTC. The variable domain in full, with the rest retrieved from reference TRBV9 and TRBJ2-1, is DSGVTQTPKHLITATGQRVTLRCSPRSGDLSVYWYQQSLDQGLQFLIQYYNGEERAKGNILERFSAQQFPDLHSELNLSSLELGDSALYFCASSVAGCQQGCEQFFGPGTRLTVL.

The chain has TRBV29-1 and TRBJ1-4, with D hard to call. Germline V gene lookup returns CDR1 SQVTM and CDR2 ANQGSEA. Trimming cost V 1 base and J 11 bases, with 14 bases left between them. The CDR3 is 13 residues long. CDR3 sequence (DNA): TGCAGCGTTGAAGGAGGATCGACGAATAAACTGTTTTTT. Protein product: CSVEGGSTNKLFF. The full variable domain, in which reference TRBV29-1 and TRBJ1-4 provide the parts outside the CDR3, is SAVISQKPSRDICQRGTSLTIQCQVDSQVTMMFWYRQQPGQSLTLIATANQGSEATYESGFVIDKFPISRPNLTFSTLTVSNMSPEDSSIYLCSVEGGSTNKLFFGSGTQLSVL.

The chain couples TRBV4-1 to TRBJ2-5; weak D call: TRBD1 (5 bases). The J call is uncertain, as TRBJ2-7 better fits the DNA end. CDR1 is MGHRA, CDR2 YSYEKL, per germline. CDR3 length equals 14 residues. The CDR3 DNA is TGCGCCAGCAGCCTGGGGCCTTTTTCCTACGAGCAGTACTTC. Its translation: CASSLGPFSYEQYF.

There are a few counts of this clone. The chain couples TRBV5-4 to TRBJ2-5; TRBD2 matches 11 bases. The germline gives CDR1 SGHNT, CDR2 YYREEE (reference sequence). The CDR3 runs 14 residues. V shed 7 bases, J shed 5 bases, and the junction held 7 bases outside the gene matches. This chain's CDR3 is CASFLAGGGETQYF. The CDR3, as DNA: TGTGCCAGCTTTCTAGCGGGGGGTGGGGAGACCCAGTACTTC.

This chain links TRBV7-2 with TRBJ1-2; TRBD1 might be the D (6 bases). CDR3 length: 14 residues. Trimming took off 5 bases at V and 4 bases at J, with 14 bases between the two ends. The V gene's germline CDR1 is SGHTA and CDR2 FQGNSA. The CDR3 sequence: CASSTQTGTYGYTF. DNA for the CDR3: TGTGCCAGCAGCACACAGACAGGAACCTATGGCTACACCTTC.

This clone has a handful of counts. CDR3 DNA sequence: TGTGCCAGCAGCTTGACTAGCGGGTCCTACGAGCAGTACTTC. Protein: CASSLTSGSYEQYF. The V call is TRBV6-5, the J call TRBJ2-7, with 10 positions matching TRBD2. Trimming removed 6 bases from V and 1 base from J; junction bases left unmatched: 3. CDR1 and CDR2 (germline): MNHEY, SVGAGI. This CDR3 has 14 amino acids.

The chain joins TRBV18 to TRBJ1-5; D possibly corresponds to TRBD1 (5 bases). In germline, CDR1 is KGHSH, CDR2 LQKENI. The CDR3 consists of 13 residues. Trimming stripped 5 bases from V and 8 bases from J, with 13 bases between. CDR3 sequence (DNA): TGTGCCAGCTCATCGGACAAAGGGAAGCCCCAGCATTTT. Its protein is CASSSDKGKPQHF.

This sequence joins TRBV29-1 and TRBJ2-1; D perhaps matches TRBD2 (6 bases). This CDR3 region has 13 residues. The germline gives CDR1 SQVTM, CDR2 ANQGSEA. The V end lost 4 bases, the J end lost 3 bases, and 10 bases lay between the germline ends. The CDR3 is CSVAREYYNEQFF. CDR3 sequence (DNA): TGCAGCGTTGCTCGGGAGTACTACAATGAGCAGTTCTTC.

This clone was detected only a few times. The chain joins TRBV5-1 to TRBJ1-2; D ambiguous. This CDR3 has 16 amino acids. Germline-derived CDR1 and CDR2 are SGHRS and YFSETQ. The ends were cut back, 4 bases at V and 4 bases at J, with 20 bases in the middle. The CDR3 sequence is CASSMFGRTEVYGYTF. The DNA of the CDR3 is TGCGCCAGCAGCATGTTCGGACGGACGGAGGTCTATGGCTACACCTTC.

There are a few counts of this clone. This sequence joins TRBV11-2 and TRBJ1-1; possible D gene TRBD1, 6 bases. The V gene lost 1 base and the J gene lost 4 bases, with 16 bases spanning the gap. The CDR3 is made up of 16 amino acids. Germline V gene data show CDR1 as SGHAT and CDR2 as FQNNGV. The CDR3 protein is CASSLVGQGPITEAFF. The CDR3 nucleotides are TGTGCCAGCAGCTTAGTAGGCCAGGGGCCGATCACTGAAGCTTTCTTT.

The chain joins TRBV10-1 to TRBJ2-7; a weak D match, TRBD2 (6 bases). Germline V gene lookup returns CDR1 WNHNN and CDR2 SYGVQD (reference sequence). The CDR3 is 15 residues long. The germline V and J ends were trimmed by 3 bases and 5 bases, with 17 bases remaining between them. CDR3 residues: CASSEGPGGNHEQYF. DNA for the CDR3: TGCGCCAGCAGTGAAGGTCCGGGCGGGAACCACGAGCAGTACTTC.